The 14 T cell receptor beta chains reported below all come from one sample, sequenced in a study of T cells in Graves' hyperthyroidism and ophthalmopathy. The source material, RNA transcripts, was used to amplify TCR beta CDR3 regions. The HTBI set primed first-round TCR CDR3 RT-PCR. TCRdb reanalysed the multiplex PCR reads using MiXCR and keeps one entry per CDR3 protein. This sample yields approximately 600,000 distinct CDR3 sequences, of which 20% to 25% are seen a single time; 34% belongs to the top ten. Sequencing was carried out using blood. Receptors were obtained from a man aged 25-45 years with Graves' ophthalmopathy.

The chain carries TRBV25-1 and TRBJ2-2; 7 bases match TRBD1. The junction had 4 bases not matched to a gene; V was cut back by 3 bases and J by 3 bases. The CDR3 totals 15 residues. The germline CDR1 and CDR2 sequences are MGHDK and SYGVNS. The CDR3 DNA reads TGTGCCAGCAGTGACCAGGGACAGTACACCGGGGAGCTGTTTTTT. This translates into CASSDQGQYTGELFF.

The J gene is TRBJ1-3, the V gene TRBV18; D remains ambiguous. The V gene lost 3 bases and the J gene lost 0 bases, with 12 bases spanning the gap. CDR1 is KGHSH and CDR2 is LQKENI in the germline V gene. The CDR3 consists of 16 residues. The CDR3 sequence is CASSPSGQDSGNTIYF. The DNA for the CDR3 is TGTGCCAGCTCACCTTCTGGGCAGGACTCTGGAAACACCATATATTTT.

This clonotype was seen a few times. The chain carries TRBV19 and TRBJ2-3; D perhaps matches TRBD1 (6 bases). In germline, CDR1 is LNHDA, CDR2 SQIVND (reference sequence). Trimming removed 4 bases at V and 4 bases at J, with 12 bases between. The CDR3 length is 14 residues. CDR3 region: CASSTSTGPDTQYF. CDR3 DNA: TGTGCCAGTAGTACATCGACAGGACCAGATACGCAGTATTTT.

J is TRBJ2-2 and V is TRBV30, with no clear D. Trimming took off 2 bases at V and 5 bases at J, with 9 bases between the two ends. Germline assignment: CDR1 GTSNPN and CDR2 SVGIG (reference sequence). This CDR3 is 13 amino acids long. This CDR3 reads CAWSSPGTGELFF. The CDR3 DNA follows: TGTGCCTGGAGTTCCCCTGGTACCGGGGAGCTGTTTTTT.

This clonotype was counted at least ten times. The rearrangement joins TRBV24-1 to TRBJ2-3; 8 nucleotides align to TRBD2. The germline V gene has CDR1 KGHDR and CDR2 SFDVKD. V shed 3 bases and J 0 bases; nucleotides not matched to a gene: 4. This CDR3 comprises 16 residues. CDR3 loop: CATSDRSGKSTDTQYF. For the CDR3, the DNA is TGTGCCACCAGTGATCGTAGCGGGAAGAGCACAGATACGCAGTATTTT.

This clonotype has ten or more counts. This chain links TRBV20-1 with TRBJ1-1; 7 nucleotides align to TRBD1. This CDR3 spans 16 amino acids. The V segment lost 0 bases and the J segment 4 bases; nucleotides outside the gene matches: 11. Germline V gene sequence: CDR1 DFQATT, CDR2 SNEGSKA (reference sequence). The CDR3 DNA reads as TGCAGTGCTAGAGATTGGAGGGGGCCGGGGAGCACTGAAGCTTTCTTT. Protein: CSARDWRGPGSTEAFF.

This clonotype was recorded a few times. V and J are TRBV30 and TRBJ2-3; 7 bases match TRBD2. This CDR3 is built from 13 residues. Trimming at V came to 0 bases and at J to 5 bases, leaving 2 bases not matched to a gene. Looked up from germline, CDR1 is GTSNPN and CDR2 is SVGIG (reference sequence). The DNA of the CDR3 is TGTGCCTGGAGTGTATTAGCGGGAGATACGCAGTATTTT. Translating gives CAWSVLAGDTQYF.

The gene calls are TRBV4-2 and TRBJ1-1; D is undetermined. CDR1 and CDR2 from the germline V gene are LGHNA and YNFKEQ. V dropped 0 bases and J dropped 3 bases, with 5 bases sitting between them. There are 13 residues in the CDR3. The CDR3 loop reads CASSQDKYTEAFF. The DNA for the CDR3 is TGTGCCAGCAGCCAAGACAAGTACACTGAAGCTTTCTTT.

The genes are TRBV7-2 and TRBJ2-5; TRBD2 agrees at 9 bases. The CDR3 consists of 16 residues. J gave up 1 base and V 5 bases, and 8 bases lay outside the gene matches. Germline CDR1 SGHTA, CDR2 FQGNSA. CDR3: CASSRQAGGGQETQYF. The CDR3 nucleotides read TGTGCCAGCAGCCGCCAGGCGGGGGGGGGCCAAGAGACCCAGTACTTC. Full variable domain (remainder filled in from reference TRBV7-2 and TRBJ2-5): GAGVSQSPSNKVTEKGKDVELRCDPISGHTALYWYRQSLGQGLEFLIYFQGNSAPDKSGLPSDRFSAERTGGSVSTLTIQRTQQEDSAVYLCASSRQAGGGQETQYFGPGTRLLVL.

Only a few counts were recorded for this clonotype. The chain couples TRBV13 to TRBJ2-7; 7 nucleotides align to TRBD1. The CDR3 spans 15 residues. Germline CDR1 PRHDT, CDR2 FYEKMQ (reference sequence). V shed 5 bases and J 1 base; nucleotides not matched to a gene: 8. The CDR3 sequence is CASSTTGKKSYEQYF. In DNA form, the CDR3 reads TGTGCCAGCAGCACGACAGGGAAGAAATCCTACGAGCAGTACTTC. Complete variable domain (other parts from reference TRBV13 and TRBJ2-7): AAGVIQSPRHLIKEKRETATLKCYPIPRHDTVYWYQQGPGQDPQFLISFYEKMQSDKGSIPDRFSAQQFSDYHSELNMSSLELGDSALYFCASSTTGKKSYEQYFGPGTRLTVT.

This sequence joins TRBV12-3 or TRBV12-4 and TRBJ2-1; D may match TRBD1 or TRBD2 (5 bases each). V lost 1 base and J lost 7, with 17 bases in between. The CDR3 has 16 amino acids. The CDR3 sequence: CASSLGDHYGFNEQFF. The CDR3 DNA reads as TGTGCCAGCAGTTTAGGGGACCACTATGGATTTAATGAGCAGTTCTTC.

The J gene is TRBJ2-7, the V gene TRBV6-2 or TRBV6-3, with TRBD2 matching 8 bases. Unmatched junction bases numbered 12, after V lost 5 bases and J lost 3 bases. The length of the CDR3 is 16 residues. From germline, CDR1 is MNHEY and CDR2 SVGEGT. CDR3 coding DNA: TGTGCCAGCAGTCAAGAAAGACTAGCGTTTAGCTACGAGCAGTACTTC. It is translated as CASSQERLAFSYEQYF.

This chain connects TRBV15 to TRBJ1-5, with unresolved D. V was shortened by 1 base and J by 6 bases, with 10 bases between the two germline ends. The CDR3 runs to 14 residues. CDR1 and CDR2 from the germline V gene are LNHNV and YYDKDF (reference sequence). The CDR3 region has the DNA TGTGCCACCAGCAGAGCCGGGGATACTCAGCCCCAGCATTTT. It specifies CATSRAGDTQPQHF.

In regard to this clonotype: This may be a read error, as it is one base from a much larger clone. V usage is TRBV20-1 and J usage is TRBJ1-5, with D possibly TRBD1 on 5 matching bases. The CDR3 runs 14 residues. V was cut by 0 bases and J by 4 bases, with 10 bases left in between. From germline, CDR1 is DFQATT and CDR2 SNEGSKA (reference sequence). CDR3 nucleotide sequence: TGCAGTGCTAGAGATTTGGGGGGTAATCAGCCCCAGCATTTT. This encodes CSARDLGGNQPQHF.